Shown below are 11 T cell receptor beta chains from a single sample sequenced in a study of shared clonotypes between healthy human individuals. TCRdb's table, derived via immunoSEQ multiplex PCR, lists solely in-frame clones and lacks some. The data show about 2 million clones, about 94% seen once. In the naive CD8 group, cells lacked CD45RO and were positively selected for CCR7, so terminally differentiated effector memory CD45RA+ cells were left out. The sample was naive CD8+ T cells sorted from blood. All receptors come from a man aged 18 to 29 in good health.

J is TRBJ2-7 and V is TRBV29-1; TRBD1 agrees at 10 bases. Germline V gives CDR1 SQVTM, CDR2 ANQGSEA. The junction had 2 bases not matched to a gene; V was cut back by 6 bases and J by 6 bases. This CDR3 is 11 amino acids long. The CDR3 is CSVGTGAEQYF. CDR3 in DNA: TGCAGCGTGGGGACAGGGGCCGAGCAGTACTTC.

The chain has TRBV10-3 and TRBJ2-1; tentative D call: TRBD2 (6 bases). Per germline, CDR1 ENHRY and CDR2 SYGVKD. This CDR3 is built from 19 residues. Trimming shortened V by 11 bases and J by 4 bases, and 33 bases separated the two germline ends. CDR3 DNA: TGTGCCGTCAAGCCAGATTTCGACCCAGGATCGGGAGAGTACAATGAGCAGTTCTTC. Its protein product is CAVKPDFDPGSGEYNEQFF.

The V gene is TRBV10-2, the J gene TRBJ2-7, with D possibly matching TRBD1 (5 bases). Germline V gene sequence: CDR1 WSHSY, CDR2 SAAADI. This CDR3 has 13 residues. Trimming pared 7 bases from V and 0 bases from J, leaving 10 bases between. CDR3: CASTRDSSYEQYF. The DNA of the CDR3 is TGCGCCAGCACCCGTGACAGCTCCTACGAGCAGTACTTC.

Notes on this clone: In the same sample, other DNA sequences code for this CDR3. The chain combines TRBV27 with TRBJ2-7; a weak D match, TRBD1 (5 bases). This CDR3 contains 14 residues. The V gene's germline CDR1 is MNHEY and CDR2 SMNVEV (reference sequence). The V and J ends lost 5 bases and 1 base respectively, with 12 bases between them. DNA of the CDR3: TGTGCCAGCAGTCCGATCGACAGATCCTACGAGCAGTACTTC. Protein product: CASSPIDRSYEQYF.

The rearrangement uses TRBV9 and TRBJ2-3, with 11 positions matching TRBD2. Germline V lookup: CDR1 SGDLS, CDR2 YYNGEE. The CDR3 consists of 17 residues. The ends lost 2 bases at V and 0 bases at J; junction bases unmatched: 5. As DNA, the CDR3 is TGTGCCAGCAGCGTCCGGTCTAGCGGGAGGAGCACAGATACGCAGTATTTT. Translating it yields CASSVRSSGRSTDTQYF.

The rearrangement joins TRBV14 to TRBJ1-3, with D perhaps matching TRBD1 (5 bases). The CDR3 totals 14 residues. Per the germline V gene, CDR1 is SGHDN and CDR2 is FVKESK. V lost 0 bases, J lost 7 bases, and 10 bases lay in between. Here the CDR3 reads CASSQDMKGNTIYF. The CDR3 bases are TGTGCCAGCAGCCAAGACATGAAGGGGAACACCATATATTTT.

The V call is TRBV19, the J call TRBJ2-7, with TRBD1 identical over 11 bases. Trimming took 7 bases from V and 4 from J; bases not matched to a gene: 9. The CDR3 sequence is 15 residues long. Germline V gene sequence: CDR1 LNHDA, CDR2 SQIVND (reference sequence). The CDR3 region is CASTPGQGAPYEQYF. The CDR3 bases are TGTGCCAGTACCCCCGGACAGGGGGCCCCTTACGAGCAGTACTTC.

The chain uses TRBV7-6 and TRBJ2-2; possible D gene TRBD1, 6 bases. The CDR3 has 15 amino acids. The V end was cut by 0 bases, the J end by 4 bases, with 9 bases between. From germline, CDR1 is SGHVS and CDR2 FNYEAQ. CDR3 in amino acids: CASSLAPGVTGELFF. CDR3 bases: TGTGCCAGCAGCTTAGCGCCAGGGGTCACCGGGGAGCTGTTTTTT.

This chain links TRBV6-5 with TRBJ1-6; 7 nucleotides match TRBD1. J gave up 7 bases and V 8 bases, and 5 bases lay outside the gene matches. CDR3 length equals 13 residues. Germline CDR1 and CDR2: MNHEY and SVGAGI. The CDR3 loop reads CASGPTGNSPLHF. The CDR3 DNA is TGTGCCAGCGGCCCGACAGGGAATTCACCCCTCCACTTT.

The chain is built from TRBV25-1 and TRBJ2-3; TRBD1 aligns across 8 bases. This CDR3 has 14 residues. The junction had 9 bases not matched to a gene; V was cut back by 3 bases and J by 10 bases. The germline CDR1 and CDR2 sequences are MGHDK and SYGVNS. CDR3 sequence reads: CASSDGTGPIAQYF. The CDR3, as DNA: TGTGCCAGCAGTGATGGGACAGGACCTATTGCGCAGTATTTT.

V usage is TRBV7-6 and J usage is TRBJ1-2; D uncertain. The V gene lost 1 base and the J gene lost 5 bases, with 14 bases spanning the gap. CDR1 is SGHVS, CDR2 FNYEAQ, per germline. There are 15 residues in the CDR3. CDR3: CASSLEAGQTYGYTF. CDR3 DNA sequence: TGTGCCAGCAGCTTAGAGGCAGGCCAGACATATGGCTACACCTTC.